This TCR beta chain came from a study of CD8+CD57+ T cells in acquired aplastic anemia. Study context: Recorded DNA amounts for sorted CD4+ and CD8+ cells had an average of approximately 3 ug. There were roughly 9.8 million reads, on average, for CD4+ cells from healthy donors.

General study results and limits: It was found that about 31 CD8+ CDR3 sequences were shared between patients and controls. For CD8+ Simpson's diversity, patients and controls showed no significant difference.

Points on this clonotype: Its target is unknown. Compared with germline, one end of the junction differs, possibly owing to a read error.

The CDR3 extends over 18 amino acids. Germline CDR1 reads SGHVS; CDR2 reads FQNEAQ. Template material for TCR beta VDJ and CDR3 profiling consisted of genomic DNA. TCRdb reprocessed the reads via MiXCR and lists one record per CDR3 protein. The data hold 400,000 to 500,000 distinct CDR3 sequences, with roughly 68% observed a single time. Sequenced input: sorted CD4+, CD8+, or CD8+CD57+ T cells (not recorded which) from PBMCs. The sequence was obtained from a human donor in good health, serving as a control. The gene calls are TRBV7-8 and TRBJ1-4; D perhaps matches TRBD1 (5 bases). CDR3 nucleotide sequence: TGTGCCAGCAGCGTAGACTCGGCAGGGTGCGAGCCTAAGGAAAAACTGTTTTTT. Its protein is CASSVDSAGCEPKEKLFF.